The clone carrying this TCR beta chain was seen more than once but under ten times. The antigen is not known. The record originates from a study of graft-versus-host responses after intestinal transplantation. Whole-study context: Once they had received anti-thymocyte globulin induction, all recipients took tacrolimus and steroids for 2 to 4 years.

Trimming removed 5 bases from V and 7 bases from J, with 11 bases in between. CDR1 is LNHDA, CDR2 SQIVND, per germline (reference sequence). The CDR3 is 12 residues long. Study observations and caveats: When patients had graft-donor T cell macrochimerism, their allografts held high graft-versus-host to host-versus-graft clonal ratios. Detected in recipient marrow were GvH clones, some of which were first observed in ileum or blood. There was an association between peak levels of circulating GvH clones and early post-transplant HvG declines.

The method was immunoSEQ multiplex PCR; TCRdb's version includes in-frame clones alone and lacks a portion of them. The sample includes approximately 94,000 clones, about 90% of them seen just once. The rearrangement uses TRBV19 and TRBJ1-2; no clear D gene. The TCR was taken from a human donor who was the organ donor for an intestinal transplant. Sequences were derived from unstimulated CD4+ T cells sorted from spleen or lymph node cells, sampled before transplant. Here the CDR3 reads CASSFAGRGYTF. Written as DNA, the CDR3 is TGTGCCAGTAGTTTTGCAGGACGTGGCTACACCTTC.